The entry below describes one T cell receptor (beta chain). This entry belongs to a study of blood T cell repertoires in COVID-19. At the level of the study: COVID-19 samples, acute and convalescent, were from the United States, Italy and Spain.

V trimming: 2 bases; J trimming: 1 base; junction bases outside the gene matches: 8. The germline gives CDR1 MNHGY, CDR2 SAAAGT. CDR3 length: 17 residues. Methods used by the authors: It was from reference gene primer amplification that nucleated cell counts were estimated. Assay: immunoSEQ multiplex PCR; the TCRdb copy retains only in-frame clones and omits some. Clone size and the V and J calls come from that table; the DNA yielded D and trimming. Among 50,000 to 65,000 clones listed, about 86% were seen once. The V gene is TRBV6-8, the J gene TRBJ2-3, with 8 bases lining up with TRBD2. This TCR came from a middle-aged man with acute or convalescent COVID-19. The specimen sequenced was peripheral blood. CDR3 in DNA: TGTGCCAGCAGTTACCACCGGGGTAGCGGGGGCACAGATACGCAGTATTTT. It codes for CASSYHRGSGGTDTQYF.